Listed here is a single TCR beta chain. The data were produced by immunoSEQ multiplex PCR, yet TCRdb's version contains in-frame clones alone and is incomplete. The table includes about 91,000 clones, more than 75% detected once. This sample is part of a study of OX40 agonist ivuxolimab in advanced cancers. The CDR3 sequence is 15 residues long. Trimming stripped 6 bases from V and 3 bases from J, with 15 bases between. Germline-derived CDR1 and CDR2 are MDHEN and SYDVKM. The chain has TRBV28 and TRBJ1-5, with unresolved D. The sequence was obtained from an adult with an advanced solid tumor such as melanoma, head and neck, liver or kidney cancer. Source: CD4+ or CD8+ T cells sorted from blood, taken in a trial of the OX40 agonist ivuxolimab. CDR3 DNA sequence: TGTGCCAGCAGCTTCGACACAGATGTCAATCAGCCCCAGCATTTT. The encoded protein is CASSFDTDVNQPQHF. Filled out from reference TRBV28 and TRBJ1-5, the complete variable domain reads DVKVTQSSRYLVKRTGEKVFLECVQDMDHENMFWYRQDPGLGLRLIYFSYDVKMKEKGDIPEGYSVSREKKERFSLILESASTNQTSMYLCASSFDTDVNQPQHFGDGTRLSIL.